Listed here is a single T cell receptor (beta chain). Its specificity is not known. At one boundary the junction diverges from the germline segment, which might be a read error. This CDR3 has 15 amino acids. CDR1 and CDR2 from the germline V gene are SQVTM and ANQGSEA. These data are taken from a study of T cell responses to AZD1222 COVID-19 vaccine. Study-level results: As reported, nearly half of all spike-specific TCRs target variant regions that are unmutated. Donor demographics were predominantly white British with a female majority; clonal diversity may be underestimated. Spike-specific TCR repertoires showed rising breadth and depth after two AZD1222 doses. Seropositive at baseline were only a handful of AZD1222 recipients.

The table came from immunoSEQ multiplex PCR; TCRdb's copy has only in-frame clones and leaves some out. There are about 39,000 clones in the sample; about 88% occur only once, and around a quarter lies in the top ten. The sequenced sample was peripheral blood, obtained 28 days after the second dose of the MenACWY control vaccine. The V and J genes are TRBV29-1 and TRBJ1-2, with 8 bases matching TRBD1. This sequence originates from an adult who received the MenACWY meningococcal vaccine as a control. CDR3 nucleotides: TGCAGCGTTCAAGACCTGACAGGGGTGGGCTATGGCTACACCTTC. Its translation: CSVQDLTGVGYGYTF. The variable domain in full, with the rest retrieved from reference TRBV29-1 and TRBJ1-2, is SAVISQKPSRDICQRGTSLTIQCQVDSQVTMMFWYRQQPGQSLTLIATANQGSEATYESGFVIDKFPISRPNLTFSTLTVSNMSPEDSSIYLCSVQDLTGVGYGYTFGSGTRLTVV.